The 18 T cell receptor beta chains given below trace back to one sample, sequenced in a study of T cells in Graves' hyperthyroidism and ophthalmopathy (dated by TCRdb to between 2019 and 2020). The library was obtained by multiplex PCR. Sequencer: Illumina HiSeq 2000. The TCR beta CDR3 regions were amplified from the RNA transcripts. The first round of RT-PCR for the TCR CDR3 was performed with the HTBI primer set and the Qiagen OneStep RT-PCR kit. In-frame beta chains were kept once TCRdb had trimmed the public reads at Q25 with fastp and called clones with MiXCR. Merged by CDR3 protein, the rows form single entries marked with the most common genes and DNA. The sample profile shows under 450,000 distinct CDR3 sequences; around 14% of them were found once. The ten largest account for around an eighth of the sample. The sequenced sample consisted of blood. The receptors derive from a woman aged 18-29 years with Graves' hyperthyroidism.

V is TRBV4-1 and J is TRBJ1-4; the match to TRBD1 covers 8 bases. The V gene's germline CDR1 is MGHRA and CDR2 YSYEKL. The CDR3 runs 16 residues. V dropped 4 bases and J dropped 7; count of bases not matched to a gene: 11. The CDR3 nucleotides read TGCGCCAGCAGCCTATCCGACAGGGGCTTATTTGAAAAACTGTTTTTT. It encodes CASSLSDRGLFEKLFF.

This clonotype was observed at least ten times. This chain connects TRBV11-2 to TRBJ2-7; unclear D gene. There are 14 residues in the CDR3. V lost 4 bases and J lost 0, with 10 bases in between. Germline V lookup: CDR1 SGHAT, CDR2 FQNNGV. DNA for the CDR3: TGTGCCAGCAGCTCCCAAGGGATCTCCTACGAGCAGTACTTC. Amino acids: CASSSQGISYEQYF.

This clonotype was counted many times. The chain carries TRBV3-1 and TRBJ2-1; 10 nucleotides line up with TRBD2. V trimming: 3 bases; J trimming: 6 bases; junction bases outside the gene matches: 11. CDR1 LGHDT and CDR2 YNNKEL come from the germline V gene (reference sequence). There are 17 residues in the CDR3. The CDR3, as DNA: TGTGCCAGCAGCCAGATCAATGCGGGACTAGCGAGCAATGAGCAGTTCTTC. It codes for CASSQINAGLASNEQFF.

This clonotype appeared many times. The rearrangement links TRBV7-9 to TRBJ2-1; D might be TRBD2 (5 bases). This CDR3 is built from 13 residues. In germline, CDR1 is SEHNR, CDR2 FQNEAQ (reference sequence). V lost 4 bases to trimming and J lost 10 bases, with 14 bases between them. CDR3 DNA sequence: TGTGCCAGCAGCTCAGCGCGGGTTTACGAGCAGTTCTTC. Translation gives CASSSARVYEQFF.

This clonotype occurred many times. The CDR3 nucleotides are TGCAGTGCTAGAGACCCCTCCCGGGGTACGCAGTATTTT. Translated: CSARDPSRGTQYF. The V gene is TRBV20-1, the J gene TRBJ2-3; a weak D match, TRBD2 (5 bases). Germline CDR1 is DFQATT and CDR2 is SNEGSKA (reference sequence). CDR3 length: 13 amino acids. Trimming took 0 bases from V and 8 from J, leaving 12 bases between them.

This clonotype was seen just once. The junction shows a germline mismatch at one end, possibly a read error. The rearrangement uses TRBV27 and TRBJ2-1; perhaps TRBD2 as D (7 bases). The germline V gene has CDR1 MNHEY and CDR2 SMNVEV (reference sequence). The length of the CDR3 is 15 residues. The CDR3 DNA reads as TGTGCCAGCAGTTTGACGAGGGGGGGACGTAATGAGCAGCTCTTC. This gives the protein CASSLTRGGRNEQLF.

This clonotype came up a few times. The rearrangement uses TRBV4-1 and TRBJ1-5, with TRBD1 matching over 9 bases. Looked up from germline, CDR1 is MGHRA and CDR2 is YSYEKL. The CDR3 runs to 20 residues. Trimming cost V 1 base and J 5 bases; bases outside gene matches: 18. The CDR3 reads CASSQGPRDRASGVDQPQHF. CDR3 nucleotide sequence: TGCGCCAGCAGCCAAGGACCCCGGGACAGGGCCTCGGGAGTTGATCAGCCCCAGCATTTT.

This clonotype was seen at least ten times. This rearrangement joins TRBV15 to TRBJ2-7; 8 bases line up with TRBD1. The CDR3 is made up of 16 amino acids. The germline V gene encodes CDR1 LNHNV and CDR2 YYDKDF (reference sequence). With V trimmed by 5 bases and J by 5 bases, 14 bases remained unmatched. The CDR3 DNA reads TGTGCCACCAGCCCTCGGGACAGGCTGGTCGCAAACGAGCAGTACTTC. Translated, it gives CATSPRDRLVANEQYF.

This clonotype was found many times. The chain has TRBV2 and TRBJ2-7; 8 bases align to TRBD2. V was pared by 3 bases and J by 0 bases, with 4 bases of the junction left unmatched. The CDR3 runs to 15 residues. The germline gives CDR1 SNHLY, CDR2 FYNNEI. The DNA for the CDR3 is TGTGCCAGCAGTGAGGGCGGGGGGACCTCCTACGAGCAGTACTTC. As protein: CASSEGGGTSYEQYF.

In this sample, this clonotype turned up many times. V usage is TRBV28 and J usage is TRBJ2-3; the D is unclear. Germline V CDR1 and CDR2: MDHEN, SYDVKM. This CDR3 region has 13 residues. V lost 6 bases and J lost 7, with 14 bases in between. The chain's CDR3 is CASRPDPENTQYF. CDR3 DNA: TGTGCCAGCAGACCCGACCCGGAAAATACGCAGTATTTT.

This clonotype was detected a few times. This chain joins TRBV7-9 and TRBJ2-3; TRBD2 aligns across 11 bases. Trimming at V came to 3 bases and at J to 2 bases, leaving 4 bases not matched to a gene. Per the germline V gene, CDR1 is SEHNR and CDR2 is FQNEAQ (reference sequence). The CDR3 length is 16 residues. The DNA of the CDR3 is TGTGCCAGCAGCTTGGGACTAGCGGACCTCACAGATACGCAGTATTTT. Translated, it gives CASSLGLADLTDTQYF.

The chain carries TRBV7-9 and TRBJ2-2; 12 nucleotides agree with TRBD1. In germline, CDR1 is SEHNR, CDR2 FQNEAQ (reference sequence). CDR3 length: 19 residues. The trim removed 3 bases at V and 6 bases at J, leaving 14 bases unmatched. CDR3 sequence (DNA): TGTGCCAGCAGCTTCCGGGACAGGGGGCTACTTAGCGTTGCCGGGGAGCTGTTTTTT. This translates into CASSFRDRGLLSVAGELFF. Based on the CDR3 plus reference TRBV7-9 and TRBJ2-2, the full variable domain is DTGVSQNPRHKITKRGQNVTFRCDPISEHNRLYWYRQTLGQGPEFLTYFQNEAQLEKSRLLSDRFSAERPKGSFSTLEIQRTEQGDSAMYLCASSFRDRGLLSVAGELFFGEGSRLTVL.

The gene calls are TRBV7-8 and TRBJ2-1, with 16 nucleotides matching TRBD2. This CDR3 spans 18 amino acids. Losses at the gene ends were 5 bases for V and 1 base for J; bases not matched to a gene: 5. Germline assignment: CDR1 SGHVS and CDR2 FQNEAQ. CDR3 nucleotides: TGTGCCAGCAGCCTCGGGACTAGCGGGGGGGAATCCTACAATGAGCAGTTCTTC. Translating gives CASSLGTSGGESYNEQFF.

The rearrangement joins TRBV12-3 or TRBV12-4 to TRBJ2-1; TRBD2 matches at 9 bases. V trimming: 2 bases; J trimming: 9 bases; junction bases outside the gene matches: 8. This CDR3 spans 15 amino acids. CDR3 sequence (DNA): TGTGCCAGCAGTTTAAATAGCGGGAGCTTTGCTGAGCAGTTCTTC. Protein sequence: CASSLNSGSFAEQFF.

This clonotype has more than one count but fewer than ten. The chain has TRBV20-1 and TRBJ1-1; D gene ambiguous. Deletions cut 6 bases from V and 10 bases from J, with 18 bases between. Germline V gives CDR1 DFQATT, CDR2 SNEGSKA (reference sequence). This CDR3 region has 12 residues. The CDR3 region is CSASTFGSIAFF. The CDR3 nucleotides are TGCAGTGCCTCAACGTTCGGTTCCATAGCTTTCTTT.

The chain joins TRBV10-3 to TRBJ2-1; TRBD2 agrees at 11 bases. Germline loops: CDR1 ENHRY, CDR2 SYGVKD. V shed 4 bases and J 5 bases; nucleotides not matched to a gene: 4. CDR3 size: 15 residues. CDR3 loop: CAISASSGGHNEQFF. The CDR3, as DNA: TGTGCCATCAGTGCCTCTAGCGGGGGGCACAATGAGCAGTTCTTC.

The sample holds one count of this clonotype. The chain uses TRBV20-1 and TRBJ1-2, with a tentative D call TRBD1 (5 bases). The CDR3 is made up of 14 amino acids. With 1 base removed from V and 8 bases from J, the gap between germline ends came to 17 bases. Germline V CDR1 and CDR2: DFQATT, SNEGSKA (reference sequence). Here the CDR3 DNA reads TGCAGTGCTAGAGTACAAGGGGAAAAGGAAGGCTACACCTTC. It codes for CSARVQGEKEGYTF.

This clonotype was observed at least ten times. V and J are TRBV3-1 and TRBJ2-6; D uncertain. Trimming pared 2 bases from V and 4 bases from J, leaving 6 bases between. The CDR3 is 14 residues long. Germline lookup yields CDR1 LGHDT and CDR2 YNNKEL (reference sequence). The CDR3 reads CASSQNRGANVLTF. The CDR3, as DNA: TGTGCCAGCAGCCAAAATCGCGGGGCCAACGTCCTGACTTTC.